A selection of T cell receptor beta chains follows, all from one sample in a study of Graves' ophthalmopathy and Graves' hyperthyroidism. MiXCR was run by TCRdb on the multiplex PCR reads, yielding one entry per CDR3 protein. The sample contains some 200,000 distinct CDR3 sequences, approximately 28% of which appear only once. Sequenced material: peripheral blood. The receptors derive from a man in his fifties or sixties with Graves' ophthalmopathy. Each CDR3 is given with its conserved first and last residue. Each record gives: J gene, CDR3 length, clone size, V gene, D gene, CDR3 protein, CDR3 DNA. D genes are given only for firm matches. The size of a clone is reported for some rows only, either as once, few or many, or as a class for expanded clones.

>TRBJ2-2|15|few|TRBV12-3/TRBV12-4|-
CASSSGQGATGELFF
TGTGCCAGCAGTTCCGGGCAGGGCGCAACCGGGGAGCTGTTTTTT
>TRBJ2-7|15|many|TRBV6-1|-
CASSVDAGQTYEQYF
TGTGCCAGCAGTGTCGATGCAGGACAGACATACGAGCAGTACTTC
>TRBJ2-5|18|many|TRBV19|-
CASSISGAGALGQETQYF
TGTGCCAGTAGTATATCTGGGGCCGGGGCTTTGGGCCAAGAGACCCAGTACTTC
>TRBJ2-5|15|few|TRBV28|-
CASSSEEVLAKTQYF
TGTGCCAGCAGTTCAGAGGAAGTACTCGCAAAGACCCAGTACTTC
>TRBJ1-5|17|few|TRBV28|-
CASSPTGSGGSNQPQHF
TGTGCCAGCAGCCCCACAGGGTCCGGGGGATCGAATCAGCCCCAGCATTTT
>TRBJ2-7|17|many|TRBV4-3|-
CASSQEPRSDSPYEQYF
TGCGCCAGCAGCCAAGAGCCCCGGTCGGACAGTCCCTACGAGCAGTACTTC
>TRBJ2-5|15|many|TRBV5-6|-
CASSLRRELRETQYF
TGTGCCAGCAGCTTGAGAAGGGAATTGAGAGAGACCCAGTACTTC
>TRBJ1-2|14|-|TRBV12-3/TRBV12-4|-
CASSEGTPSYGYTF
TGTGCCAGCAGTGAAGGGACCCCAAGCTATGGCTACACCTTC
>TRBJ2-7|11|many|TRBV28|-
CASSPAQGQYF
TGTGCCAGCAGTCCCGCCCAGGGTCAGTACTTC
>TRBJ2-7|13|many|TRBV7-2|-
CASSYLTSREQYF
TGTGCCAGCAGCTACCTAACCTCACGGGAGCAGTACTTC
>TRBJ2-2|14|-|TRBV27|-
CASSLRSQFGELFF
TGTGCCAGCAGTTTAAGGTCCCAGTTCGGGGAGCTGTTTTTT
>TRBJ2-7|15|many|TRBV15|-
CATSRETTSSYEQYF
TGTGCCACCAGCAGAGAGACAACTAGCTCCTACGAGCAGTACTTC
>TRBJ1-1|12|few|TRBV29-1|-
CSVAGGWTEAFF
TGCAGCGTTGCGGGGGGTTGGACTGAAGCTTTCTTT
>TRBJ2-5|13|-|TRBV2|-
CASSDSRRETQYF
TGTGCCAGCAGTGACTCCAGGCGGGAGACCCAGTACTTC
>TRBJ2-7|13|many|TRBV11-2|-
CASSPPRAGEQYF
TGTGCCAGCAGCCCGCCCAGGGCGGGCGAGCAGTACTTC
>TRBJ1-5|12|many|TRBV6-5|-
CASRGPGQPQHF
TGTGCCAGCCGGGGACCGGGGCAGCCCCAGCATTTT
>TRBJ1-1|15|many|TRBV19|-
CASREQGARGTEAFF
TGTGCCAGTAGGGAACAGGGCGCGAGGGGGACTGAAGCTTTCTTT
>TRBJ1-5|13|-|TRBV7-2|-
CASTRDTNQPQHF
TGTGCCAGCACGCGGGACACCAATCAGCCCCAGCATTTT
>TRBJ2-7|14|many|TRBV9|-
CASSSKGLSYEQYF
TGTGCCAGCAGCTCAAAGGGCCTCTCCTACGAGCAGTACTTC
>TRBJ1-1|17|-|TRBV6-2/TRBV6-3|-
CASSLGWVRGRNTEAFF
TGTGCCAGCAGTTTAGGTTGGGTGAGGGGTAGGAACACTGAAGCTTTCTTT
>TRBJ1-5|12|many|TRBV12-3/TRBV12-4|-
CASCRANQPQHF
TGTGCCAGCTGCAGGGCCAATCAGCCCCAGCATTTT
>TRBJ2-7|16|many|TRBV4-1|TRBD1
CASSQVGTGDSYEQYF
TGCGCCAGCAGCCAAGTAGGGACAGGGGATTCCTACGAGCAGTACTTC
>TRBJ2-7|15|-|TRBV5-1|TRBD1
CASSLARDRANEQYF
TGCGCCAGCAGCTTGGCCCGGGACAGGGCCAACGAGCAGTACTTC
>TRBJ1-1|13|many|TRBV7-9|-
CASSPAGDTEAFF
TGTGCCAGCAGCCCGGCGGGGGACACTGAAGCTTTCTTT
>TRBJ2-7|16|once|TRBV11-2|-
CASSSTGETGTYEQYF
TGTGCCAGCAGCTCCACTGGGGAAACAGGGACTTACGAGCAGTACTTC
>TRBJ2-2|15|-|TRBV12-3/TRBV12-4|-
CASSLGTRTAGELFF
TGTGCCAGCAGTTTAGGTACCAGGACGGCCGGGGAGCTGTTTTTT
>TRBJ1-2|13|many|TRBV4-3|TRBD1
CASSQADRDGYTF
TGCGCCAGCAGCCAGGCGGACAGGGACGGCTACACCTTC
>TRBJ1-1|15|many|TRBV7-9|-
CASSFFQDRNTEAFF
TGTGCCAGCAGCTTTTTTCAGGATCGGAACACTGAAGCTTTCTTT
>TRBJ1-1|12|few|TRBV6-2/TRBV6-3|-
CASSREYPGAFF
TGTGCCAGCAGTCGGGAGTACCCCGGCGCTTTCTTT
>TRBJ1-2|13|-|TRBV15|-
CATSESSIYGYTF
TGTGCCACCAGCGAAAGTAGTATCTATGGCTACACCTTC
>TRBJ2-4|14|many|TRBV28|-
CASSPRIAKNIQYF
TGTGCCAGCAGCCCCCGGATAGCCAAAAACATTCAGTACTTC
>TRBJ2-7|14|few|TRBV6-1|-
CASKQAYGTYEQYF
TGTGCCAGCAAGCAGGCCTACGGGACCTACGAGCAGTACTTC
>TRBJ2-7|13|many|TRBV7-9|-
CASSFMEGGEQYF
TGTGCCAGCAGCTTCATGGAGGGTGGGGAGCAGTACTTC
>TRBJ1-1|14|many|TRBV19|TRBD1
CASSSHRGYTEAFF
TGTGCCAGTAGTAGTCACAGGGGGTACACTGAAGCTTTCTTT
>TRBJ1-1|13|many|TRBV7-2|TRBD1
CASSRQGGAEAFF
TGTGCCAGCAGTCGACAGGGAGGCGCTGAAGCTTTCTTT
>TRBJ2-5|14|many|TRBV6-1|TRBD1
CASSDGQGWETQYF
TGTGCCAGCAGTGACGGACAGGGGTGGGAGACCCAGTACTTC
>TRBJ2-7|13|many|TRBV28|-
CASRRQGGPEQYF
TGTGCCAGCAGGCGCCAGGGGGGCCCCGAGCAGTACTTC
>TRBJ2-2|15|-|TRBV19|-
CASRPTHGGPGELFF
TGTGCCAGTAGGCCTACACATGGGGGCCCCGGGGAGCTGTTTTTT
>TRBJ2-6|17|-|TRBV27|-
CASSFRVTSSGANVLTF
TGTGCCAGCAGTTTTCGTGTCACCAGCTCTGGGGCCAACGTCCTGACTTTC
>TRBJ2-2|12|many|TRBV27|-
CASSKGFGELFF
TGTGCCAGCTCTAAGGGGTTCGGGGAGCTGTTTTTT
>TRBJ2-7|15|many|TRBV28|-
CASSFAEFISYEQYF
TGTGCCAGCAGTTTTGCGGAGTTCATTTCCTACGAGCAGTACTTC
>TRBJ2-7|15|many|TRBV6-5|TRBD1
CASILDGTGEYEQYF
TGTGCCAGCATCCTTGACGGGACAGGGGAGTACGAGCAGTACTTC
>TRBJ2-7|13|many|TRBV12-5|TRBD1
CASGQGTKDEQYF
TGTGCTAGCGGACAGGGGACTAAGGACGAGCAGTACTTC
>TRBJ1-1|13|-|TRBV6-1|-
CASRKDSLPEAFF
TGTGCCAGCAGAAAGGACAGTTTACCTGAAGCTTTCTTT
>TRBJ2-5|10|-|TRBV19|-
CATEGETQYF
TGTGCCACTGAAGGGGAGACCCAGTACTTC
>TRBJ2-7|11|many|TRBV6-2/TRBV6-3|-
CASGRSYEQYF
TGTGCCAGCGGGAGGAGCTACGAGCAGTACTTC
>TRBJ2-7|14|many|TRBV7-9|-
CASTADTLPYEQYF
TGTGCCAGCACCGCGGATACACTGCCCTACGAGCAGTACTTC
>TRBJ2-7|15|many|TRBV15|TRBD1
CATSGGQGEGYEQYF
TGTGCCACCAGCGGTGGACAGGGAGAGGGCTACGAGCAGTACTTC
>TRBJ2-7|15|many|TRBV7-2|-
CASSTHLSTSYEQYF
TGTGCCAGCAGCACGCACCTCTCGACAAGCTACGAGCAGTACTTC
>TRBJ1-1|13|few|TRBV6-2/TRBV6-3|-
CASTVVQNTEAFF
TGTGCCAGCACCGTAGTCCAGAACACTGAAGCTTTCTTT
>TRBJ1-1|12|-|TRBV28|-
CASTSGYTEAFF
TGTGCCAGCACCTCGGGTTACACTGAAGCTTTCTTT
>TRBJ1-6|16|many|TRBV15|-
CATRRPGSSYNSPLHF
TGTGCCACCAGGAGACCAGGGAGCTCCTATAATTCACCCCTCCACTTT
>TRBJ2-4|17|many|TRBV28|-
CASSFILALETGDIQYF
TGTGCCAGCAGTTTCATCCTGGCACTCGAAACGGGTGACATTCAGTACTTC
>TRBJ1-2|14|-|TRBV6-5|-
CASSYSAGYYGYTF
TGTGCCAGCAGTTACTCTGCAGGGTACTATGGCTACACCTTC
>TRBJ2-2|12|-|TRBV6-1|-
CASSTQTGELFF
TGTGCCAGCAGTACCCAAACCGGGGAGCTGTTTTTT
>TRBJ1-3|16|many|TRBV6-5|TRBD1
CASSYQWTGDGNTIYF
TGTGCCAGCAGTTACCAATGGACAGGGGATGGAAACACCATATATTTT
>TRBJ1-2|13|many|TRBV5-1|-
CASSLQPTYGYTF
TGCGCCAGCAGCTTGCAGCCGACCTATGGCTACACCTTC
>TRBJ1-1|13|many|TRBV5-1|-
CASRAGMNTEAFF
TGCGCCAGCAGGGCAGGGATGAACACTGAAGCTTTCTTT
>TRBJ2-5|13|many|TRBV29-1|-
CSVEIGLQETQYF
TGCAGCGTTGAAATTGGCTTACAAGAGACCCAGTACTTC